What follows are 21 T cell receptor beta chains derived from one specimen sequenced in a study of OX40 agonist ivuxolimab in advanced cancers. Repertoires were generated with immunoSEQ multiplex PCR, while TCRdb's copy carries only in-frame clones and drops some. Of 65,000 or so clones detected, more than 85% appear once; the ten largest clones hold around an eighth. This specimen was CD4+ or CD8+ T cells sorted from blood, taken in a trial of the OX40 agonist ivuxolimab. These receptors all come from an adult with an advanced solid tumor such as melanoma, head and neck, liver or kidney cancer.

The CDR3 protein is CASSSGQMNYEQYF. For the CDR3, the DNA is TGTGCCAGCAGTTCGGGACAGATGAACTACGAGCAGTACTTC. The gene calls are TRBV6-5 and TRBJ2-7, with 7 bases fitting TRBD1. Trimming removed 4 bases from V and 3 bases from J; junction bases left unmatched: 6. The length of the CDR3 is 14 residues. The germline gives CDR1 MNHEY, CDR2 SVGAGI.

V gene TRBV15 combines with J gene TRBJ2-5; either TRBD1 or TRBD2 may fit D (5 bases each). Per germline, CDR1 LNHNV and CDR2 YYDKDF (reference sequence). Trimming pared 0 bases from V and 4 bases from J, leaving 12 bases between. This CDR3 comprises 15 residues. Here the CDR3 DNA reads TGTGCCACCAGCAGAGAATGGGGGTTAGGAGAGACCCAGTACTTC. Its protein is CATSREWGLGETQYF.

The chain couples TRBV25-1 to TRBJ2-2; D is tentatively TRBD1 or TRBD2 (5 bases each). Between the trimmed V and J ends, which lost 4 bases and 7 bases, there was a span of 10 bases. The CDR3 totals 13 residues. Germline assignment: CDR1 MGHDK and CDR2 SYGVNS. The CDR3: CASSAREIGELFF. As DNA, the CDR3 is TGTGCCAGCAGTGCCAGGGAGATCGGGGAGCTGTTTTTT.

The rearrangement links TRBV5-1 to TRBJ1-6; a possible D gene is TRBD1 (6 bases). Between the trimmed V and J ends, which lost 5 bases and 9 bases, there was a span of 15 bases. The CDR3 loop spans 14 amino acids. Germline-derived CDR1 and CDR2 are SGHRS and YFSETQ. The CDR3 bases are TGCGCCAGCAGTCCAACAGGGATACCTTCACCCCTCCACTTT. This sequence encodes CASSPTGIPSPLHF. Filled out from reference TRBV5-1 and TRBJ1-6, the complete variable domain reads KAGVTQTPRYLIKTRGQQVTLSCSPISGHRSVSWYQQTPGQGLQFLFEYFSETQRNKGNFPGRFSGRQFSNSRSEMNVSTLELGDSALYLCASSPTGIPSPLHFGNGTRLTVT.

The chain has TRBV7-9 and TRBJ1-2; tentatively, D is TRBD1 (6 bases). V lost 5 bases to trimming and J lost 5 bases, with 12 bases between them. Germline V gene sequence: CDR1 SEHNR, CDR2 FQNEAQ (reference sequence). The CDR3 runs to 13 residues. The CDR3 sequence: CASSPDRKYGYTF. CDR3 DNA: TGTGCCAGCAGCCCGGACAGAAAATATGGCTACACCTTC.

The chain recombines TRBV10-3 with TRBJ2-2; D possibly corresponds to TRBD2 (6 bases). This CDR3 is 15 amino acids long. Germline CDR1 and CDR2: ENHRY and SYGVKD. Trimming pared 3 bases from V and 1 base from J, leaving 9 bases between. The CDR3 DNA reads TGTGCCATCAGTGAACGGACTAAGAACACCGGGGAGCTGTTTTTT. Translated, it gives CAISERTKNTGELFF.

The rearrangement joins TRBV7-6 to TRBJ2-3; TRBD2 matches 7 bases. Germline CDR1 is SGHVS and CDR2 is FNYEAQ. V lost 2 bases and J lost 5; bases outside the gene matches: 7. The CDR3 spans 15 residues. The CDR3 region has the DNA TGTGCCAGCAGCTTAAGCGGGGAGGGTGGAGATACGCAGTATTTT. The encoded protein is CASSLSGEGGDTQYF.

This chain joins TRBV29-1 and TRBJ1-2, with D unresolved. There are 9 residues in the CDR3. V was shortened by 2 bases and J by 10 bases, with 5 bases between the two germline ends. Germline V gene sequence: CDR1 SQVTM, CDR2 ANQGSEA. CDR3: CSVERHYTF. The CDR3 nucleotides are TGCAGCGTTGAACGGCACTACACCTTC. The complete variable domain, with remaining parts taken from reference TRBV29-1 and TRBJ1-2, reads SAVISQKPSRDICQRGTSLTIQCQVDSQVTMMFWYRQQPGQSLTLIATANQGSEATYESGFVIDKFPISRPNLTFSTLTVSNMSPEDSSIYLCSVERHYTFGSGTRLTVV.

This clone was detected once. The chain has TRBV4-1 and TRBJ1-2, with 7 bases identical to TRBD1. Germline V gives CDR1 MGHRA, CDR2 YSYEKL. V lost 2 bases to trimming and J lost 4 bases; unmatched junction nucleotides: 7. This CDR3 is 15 amino acids long. CDR3 sequence (DNA): TGCGCCAGCAGCCAACCGGGACAGCGTCTCTATGGCTACACCTTC. It yields the protein CASSQPGQRLYGYTF.

The chain uses TRBV14 and TRBJ2-2, with D unresolved. Germline V gene lookup returns CDR1 SGHDN and CDR2 FVKESK. This CDR3 has 12 residues. With 2 bases removed from V and 3 bases from J, the gap between germline ends came to 1 base. The DNA for the CDR3 is TGTGCCAGCAGCCAATACACCGGGGAGCTGTTTTTT. It yields the protein CASSQYTGELFF.

The rearrangement joins TRBV7-3 to TRBJ2-1, with TRBD2 matching 8 bases. Germline lookup yields CDR1 SGHTA and CDR2 FQGTGA. With V trimmed by 2 bases and J by 7 bases, 7 bases remained unmatched. The CDR3 is 15 amino acids. The CDR3 bases are TGTGCCAGCAGCTTACGAGCGGGAGTGGGGAATGAGCAGTTCTTC. Translation gives CASSLRAGVGNEQFF.

This clone was found once. The V call is TRBV7-9, the J call TRBJ1-2; 7 bases match TRBD1. Germline loops: CDR1 SEHNR, CDR2 FQNEAQ (reference sequence). The CDR3 sequence is 15 residues long. J was trimmed by 4 bases and V by 1 base; bases with no gene match: 6. In DNA, the CDR3 is TGTGCCAGCAGCTTAGTTATAGGGGGCGTCTATGGCTACACCTTC. It yields the protein CASSLVIGGVYGYTF.

This clone was seen only a few times. The gene calls are TRBV7-2 and TRBJ2-7, with TRBD1 identical over 7 bases. The J segment lost 2 bases and the V segment lost 4 bases, leaving 11 bases of the junction unmatched. Germline V CDR1 and CDR2: SGHTA, FQGNSA. This CDR3 contains 16 residues. CDR3 loop: CASSSNVGTATYEQYF. In nucleotides, the CDR3 is TGTGCCAGCAGCTCAAACGTCGGGACAGCAACCTACGAGCAGTACTTC.

The rearrangement joins TRBV9 to TRBJ2-3; D might be TRBD1 or TRBD2, each matching 5 bases. The ends were cut back, 2 bases at V and 3 bases at J, with 19 bases in the middle. The CDR3 totals 17 residues. CDR1 and CDR2 from the germline V gene are SGDLS and YYNGEE. As DNA, the CDR3 is TGTGCCAGCAGCGTCCCCCATGAGGGGATGGTAACAGATACGCAGTATTTT. Amino acid sequence: CASSVPHEGMVTDTQYF.

The chain joins TRBV9 to TRBJ2-1, with a tentative D call TRBD2 (6 bases). Germline V gene sequence: CDR1 SGDLS, CDR2 YYNGEE. The CDR3 spans 17 residues. Trimming stripped 0 bases from V and 0 bases from J, with 13 bases between. The CDR3 nucleotides read TGTGCCAGCAGCGTAGCTACCTCCGGGAGCTCCTACAATGAGCAGTTCTTC. This gives the protein CASSVATSGSSYNEQFF. Full variable domain (outside the CDR3, taken from reference TRBV9 and TRBJ2-1): DSGVTQTPKHLITATGQRVTLRCSPRSGDLSVYWYQQSLDQGLQFLIQYYNGEERAKGNILERFSAQQFPDLHSELNLSSLELGDSALYFCASSVATSGSSYNEQFFGPGTRLTVL.

In DNA, the CDR3 is TGCGCCAGCAGCTTACCGGAATCTGGGGCCAACGTCCTGACTTTC. Translating gives CASSLPESGANVLTF. The chain links TRBV5-1 to TRBJ2-6, with D unclear. The CDR3 has 15 amino acids. V dropped 2 bases and J dropped 1 base, with 7 bases sitting between them. Germline V gives CDR1 SGHRS, CDR2 YFSETQ.

The CDR3 is CASSLGAQGANTEAFF. The CDR3 region has the DNA TGTGCCAGCAGCTTAGGAGCTCAGGGGGCGAACACTGAAGCTTTCTTT. This chain joins TRBV7-6 and TRBJ1-1; 8 bases are shared with TRBD1. Germline CDR1 SGHVS, CDR2 FNYEAQ. J was trimmed by 1 base and V by 1 base; bases with no gene match: 5. The CDR3 loop spans 16 amino acids.

This clone has a single count. The V call is TRBV6-5, the J call TRBJ2-3, with 8 nucleotides matching TRBD1. This CDR3 has 13 amino acids. The germline V gene has CDR1 MNHEY and CDR2 SVGAGI. The junction had 6 bases not matched to a gene; V was cut back by 10 bases and J by 3 bases. The CDR3 is CATGQGSTDTQYF. The DNA of the CDR3 is TGTGCCACCGGACAGGGTTCGACAGATACGCAGTATTTT.

V is TRBV19 and J is TRBJ1-2, with a possible D match to TRBD1 (6 bases). Germline loops: CDR1 LNHDA, CDR2 SQIVND (reference sequence). The CDR3 covers 11 residues. The ends were cut back, 5 bases at V and 6 bases at J, with 7 bases in the middle. CDR3 in amino acids: CASSPGDGYTF. DNA of the CDR3: TGTGCCAGTAGTCCAGGGGATGGCTACACCTTC.

The V gene is TRBV7-9, the J gene TRBJ2-3, with a possible D match to TRBD1 (5 bases). CDR3 length equals 15 residues. With 1 base removed from V and 2 bases from J, the gap between germline ends came to 10 bases. Per the germline V gene, CDR1 is SEHNR and CDR2 is FQNEAQ (reference sequence). CDR3 nucleotide sequence: TGTGCCAGCAGCTTAGGTCCAGGGCCCACAGATACGCAGTATTTT. The encoded protein is CASSLGPGPTDTQYF. Variable domain in full (rest from reference TRBV7-9 and TRBJ2-3): DTGVSQNPRHKITKRGQNVTFRCDPISEHNRLYWYRQTLGQGPEFLTYFQNEAQLEKSRLLSDRFSAERPKGSFSTLEIQRTEQGDSAMYLCASSLGPGPTDTQYFGPGTRLTVL.

This clone showed up just once. V and J are TRBV19 and TRBJ1-1; possibly TRBD1 for D (5 bases). CDR1 and CDR2 (germline): LNHDA, SQIVND (reference sequence). The length of the CDR3 is 13 residues. The V end lost 3 bases, the J end lost 2 bases, and 7 bases lay between the germline ends. This chain's CDR3 is CASSMQGNTEAFF. The CDR3, as DNA: TGTGCCAGTAGTATGCAGGGAAACACTGAAGCTTTCTTT. Full variable domain (rest looked up from reference TRBV19 and TRBJ1-1): DGGITQSPKYLFRKEGQNVTLSCEQNLNHDAMYWYRQDPGQGLRLIYYSQIVNDFQKGDIAEGYSVSREKKESFPLTVTSAQKNPTAFYLCASSMQGNTEAFFGQGTRLTVV.